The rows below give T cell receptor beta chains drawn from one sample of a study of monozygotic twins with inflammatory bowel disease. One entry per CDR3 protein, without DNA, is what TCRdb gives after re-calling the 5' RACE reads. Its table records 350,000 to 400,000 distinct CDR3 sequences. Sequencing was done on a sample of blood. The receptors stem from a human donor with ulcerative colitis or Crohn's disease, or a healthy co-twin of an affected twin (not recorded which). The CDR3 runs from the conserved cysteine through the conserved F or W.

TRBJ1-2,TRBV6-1,CASSVGTGEYGYTF
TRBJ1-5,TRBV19,CASTTQGTGNQPQHF
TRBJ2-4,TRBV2,CASSDPGLAKNIQYF
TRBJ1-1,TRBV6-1,CASSERRNTEAFF
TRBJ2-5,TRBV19,CAISRSGDLLETQYF
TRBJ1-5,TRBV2,CASSEALLGYSNQPQHF
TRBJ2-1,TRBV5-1,CASSLTSGGRNEQFF
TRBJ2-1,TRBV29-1,CSVITGWRYNEQFF
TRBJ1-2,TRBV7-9,CASSSETGNGFYGYTF
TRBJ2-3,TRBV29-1,CSVERGQATDTQYF
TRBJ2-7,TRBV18,CASSPGTGLTYEQYF
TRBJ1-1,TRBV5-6,CASSYRGHGTEAFF
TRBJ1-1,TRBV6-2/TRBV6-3,CVSTEPGMNTEAFF
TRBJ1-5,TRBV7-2,CASSLAMVGQPQHF
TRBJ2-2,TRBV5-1,CASSLTRGETGELFF
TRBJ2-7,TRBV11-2,CASSLVGGRTYEQYF
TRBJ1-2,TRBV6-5,CASIGGTNYGYTF
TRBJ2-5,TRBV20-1,CSARRVKWGAGHQETQYF